The next 30 T cell receptor beta chains were all read from a single sample in a study of blood T cell repertoires in COVID-19. Assay: immunoSEQ multiplex PCR; the TCRdb copy retains only in-frame clones and omits some. The data hold roughly 250,000 clones, with 70% to 90% observed a single time. Sequenced: peripheral blood. Source of these receptors: a middle-aged man with acute or convalescent COVID-19.

The chain carries TRBV12-3 or TRBV12-4 and TRBJ2-1; maybe TRBD2 (5 bases). This CDR3 is 13 amino acids long. Trimming shortened V by 2 bases and J by 8 bases, and 10 bases separated the two germline ends. CDR3 sequence reads: CASSLPPGDEQFF. CDR3 nucleotide sequence: TGTGCCAGCAGTTTACCCCCCGGGGATGAGCAGTTCTTC.

The V and J genes are TRBV6-6 and TRBJ1-3, with unresolved D. The CDR3 spans 14 residues. Germline CDR1 MNHNY, CDR2 SVGAGI (reference sequence). The germline V and J ends were trimmed by 4 bases and 0 bases, with 7 bases remaining between them. The CDR3 region has the DNA TGTGCCAGCAGTTCGACAATCTCTGGAAACACCATATATTTT. It yields the protein CASSSTISGNTIYF.

This chain connects TRBV6-5 to TRBJ2-2, with D possibly matching TRBD1 (6 bases). The V gene lost 10 bases and the J gene lost 11 bases, with 23 bases spanning the gap. This CDR3 region has 14 residues. Germline CDR1 and CDR2: MNHEY and SVGAGI. In DNA form, the CDR3 reads TGTGCCACAGCTATTCCAGGGGTACCGGGTGAGCTGTTTTTT. Its protein is CATAIPGVPGELFF.

The chain combines TRBV19 with TRBJ2-3; D may be TRBD2 (5 bases). V was pared by 5 bases and J by 0 bases, with 9 bases between. The CDR3 totals 14 residues. Germline V lookup: CDR1 LNHDA, CDR2 SQIVND (reference sequence). The CDR3 coding sequence is TGTGCCAGTAGTCCGGGGAGTAGCACAGATACGCAGTATTTT. Its protein is CASSPGSSTDTQYF.

This clone was seen a few times. The chain couples TRBV20-1 to TRBJ1-2; 8 bases match TRBD1. This CDR3 has 14 residues. CDR1 and CDR2 from the germline V gene are DFQATT and SNEGSKA (reference sequence). The V and J ends lost 3 bases and 4 bases, in that order; junction bases with no gene match: 7. The CDR3 loop reads CSASDWTGSYGYTF. CDR3 nucleotides: TGCAGTGCTAGTGATTGGACAGGGAGCTATGGCTACACCTTC.

The chain recombines TRBV10-3 with TRBJ1-1; tentative D call: TRBD1 (6 bases). The CDR3 loop spans 13 amino acids. Germline-derived CDR1 and CDR2 are ENHRY and SYGVKD. Trimming removed 7 bases at V and 1 base at J, with 10 bases between. CDR3 in amino acids: CAINGQPNTEAFF. DNA of the CDR3: TGTGCCATCAACGGACAGCCGAACACTGAAGCTTTCTTT.

The rearrangement links TRBV7-8 to TRBJ1-5; D gene uncertain. Germline V CDR1 and CDR2: SGHVS, FQNEAQ. The CDR3 is 13 amino acids. V shed 5 bases and J shed 7 bases, with 12 bases lying between them. As DNA, the CDR3 is TGTGCCAGCAGCCCGGGTCGACGGCAGCCCCAGCATTTT. Protein product: CASSPGRRQPQHF.

J is TRBJ1-4 and V is TRBV9, with D possibly being TRBD1 (6 bases). V was shortened by 0 bases and J by 3 bases, with 12 bases between the two germline ends. This CDR3 region has 16 residues. The germline gives CDR1 SGDLS, CDR2 YYNGEE. For the CDR3, the DNA is TGTGCCAGCAGCGTAGACGCAGGGGCCTCTAATGAAAAACTGTTTTTT. Amino acid sequence: CASSVDAGASNEKLFF.

The chain is built from TRBV18 and TRBJ1-2, with D hard to call. This CDR3 comprises 12 residues. Germline values: CDR1 KGHSH, CDR2 LQKENI. Trimming pared 1 base from V and 6 bases from J, leaving 6 bases between. The CDR3 protein is CASSPQSDGYTF. Here the CDR3 DNA reads TGTGCCAGCTCACCACAAAGCGATGGCTACACCTTC.

The chain carries TRBV4-3 and TRBJ2-3; 12 bases are shared with TRBD2. CDR1 is LGHNA and CDR2 is YSLEER in the germline V gene. V lost 0 bases and J lost 2; bases outside the gene matches: 9. The CDR3 runs to 19 residues. The DNA for the CDR3 is TGCGCCAGCAGCCAAGAAACTAGCGGGGGGCCCCGCCTCACAGATACGCAGTATTTT. It is translated as CASSQETSGGPRLTDTQYF.

The gene calls are TRBV28 and TRBJ1-4; weak D call: TRBD1 (6 bases). The CDR3 runs 14 residues. V was clipped by 6 bases and J by 8 bases, with 16 bases between them. In germline, CDR1 is MDHEN, CDR2 SYDVKM. The DNA of the CDR3 is TGTGCCAGCAGCCTCTCGGACAGTCGGGAAAAACTGTTTTTT. Translation: CASSLSDSREKLFF. The full variable domain, completed using reference TRBV28 and TRBJ1-4, is DVKVTQSSRYLVKRTGEKVFLECVQDMDHENMFWYRQDPGLGLRLIYFSYDVKMKEKGDIPEGYSVSREKKERFSLILESASTNQTSMYLCASSLSDSREKLFFGSGTQLSVL.

This chain joins TRBV30 and TRBJ1-1, with 8 bases matching TRBD1. There are 15 residues in the CDR3. Per germline, CDR1 GTSNPN and CDR2 SVGIG (reference sequence). J gave up 4 bases and V 3 bases, and 10 bases lay outside the gene matches. CDR3 sequence (DNA): TGTGCCTGGAGGAGGGCAAACAGGGGGGGCACTGAAGCTTTCTTT. Amino acids: CAWRRANRGGTEAFF.

The J gene is TRBJ1-2, the V gene TRBV2; TRBD1 agrees at 9 bases. The germline CDR1 and CDR2 sequences are SNHLY and FYNNEI. This CDR3 has 16 amino acids. The trim removed 5 bases at V and 4 bases at J, leaving 11 bases unmatched. CDR3 coding DNA: TGTGCCAGCAGTCTAGGGGGACAGGGAGGAAGCTATGGCTACACCTTC. It codes for CASSLGGQGGSYGYTF.

The chain couples TRBV5-1 to TRBJ1-1; D gene unclear. Germline V gives CDR1 SGHRS, CDR2 YFSETQ. CDR3 length equals 14 residues. Trimming took 4 bases from V and 0 from J, leaving 10 bases between them. The CDR3 here is CASSLINMNTEAFF. The CDR3 nucleotides read TGCGCCAGCAGCCTGATCAACATGAACACTGAAGCTTTCTTT.

The chain is built from TRBV7-9 and TRBJ1-1, with D unresolved. The V gene lost 1 base and the J gene lost 4 bases, with 7 bases spanning the gap. This CDR3 is 13 amino acids long. Germline CDR1 and CDR2: SEHNR and FQNEAQ (reference sequence). The CDR3 DNA sequence: TGTGCCAGCAGCTTAGAGAGGTCCACTGAAGCTTTCTTT. It encodes CASSLERSTEAFF.

V gene TRBV28 combines with J gene TRBJ2-3, with 9 nucleotides matching TRBD1. This CDR3 contains 15 residues. The germline CDR1 and CDR2 sequences are MDHEN and SYDVKM. J lost 7 bases, V lost 2 bases, and 7 bases had no gene match. The CDR3 is CASSLRDRVLNTQYF. DNA of the CDR3: TGTGCCAGCAGTTTAAGGGACAGGGTCCTAAATACGCAGTATTTT.

This rearrangement joins TRBV24-1 to TRBJ1-3, with D hard to call. V lost 8 bases to trimming and J lost 4 bases, with 17 bases between them. CDR1 is KGHDR and CDR2 is SFDVKD in the germline V gene. The length of the CDR3 is 15 residues. CDR3 sequence reads: CATTTSGVWGNTIYF. DNA for the CDR3: TGTGCCACCACTACGAGCGGGGTTTGGGGAAACACCATATATTTT.

The chain joins TRBV9 to TRBJ1-2, with TRBD1 matching over 7 bases. Losses at the gene ends were 3 bases for V and 5 bases for J; bases not matched to a gene: 10. This CDR3 region has 15 residues. Germline CDR1 is SGDLS and CDR2 is YYNGEE. CDR3 bases: TGTGCCAGCAGCGAGGGATCCGGGACAGTATATGGCTACACCTTC. This sequence encodes CASSEGSGTVYGYTF.

The CDR3 bases are TGTGCCAGCAGCTTAGACAGGGGAGGAGGTGAAAAACTGTTTTTT. Its translation: CASSLDRGGGEKLFF. The rearrangement uses TRBV5-6 and TRBJ1-4, with 8 bases lining up with TRBD1. The germline V gene encodes CDR1 SGHDT and CDR2 YYEEEE. The CDR3 sequence is 15 residues long. The junction had 7 bases not matched to a gene; V was cut back by 2 bases and J by 7 bases.

The chain recombines TRBV5-1 with TRBJ2-1; TRBD2 might be the D (6 bases). V shed 3 bases and J shed 7 bases, with 17 bases lying between them. CDR1 is SGHRS and CDR2 is YFSETQ in the germline V gene. The CDR3 is made up of 15 amino acids. The DNA of the CDR3 is TGCGCCAGCAGCTGGGGGACTCGGGACGGGAATGAGCAGTTCTTC. Residues: CASSWGTRDGNEQFF.

This rearrangement joins TRBV7-2 to TRBJ2-1; 7 bases match TRBD1. Germline values: CDR1 SGHTA, CDR2 FQGNSA. CDR3 length: 16 residues. V shed 6 bases, J shed 0 bases, and the junction held 8 bases outside the gene matches. The DNA for the CDR3 is TGTGCCAGCAGTAATAGACAGGGTGGCTCCTACAATGAGCAGTTCTTC. Its translation: CASSNRQGGSYNEQFF.

The CDR3 is CASSLIGQGVTEAFF. Here the CDR3 DNA reads TGTGCCAGCAGCTTGATCGGACAGGGTGTCACTGAAGCTTTCTTT. The J gene is TRBJ1-1, the V gene TRBV5-4; 8 nucleotides line up with TRBD1. Germline V CDR1 and CDR2: SGHNT, YYREEE (reference sequence). With 1 base clipped from V and 4 bases from J, the junction kept 6 bases outside the gene matches. This CDR3 spans 15 amino acids.

J is TRBJ1-1 and V is TRBV4-1; D gene ambiguous. The V gene lost 0 bases and the J gene lost 0 bases, with 8 bases spanning the gap. Germline V gene data show CDR1 as MGHRA and CDR2 as YSYEKL. The CDR3 loop spans 15 amino acids. This chain's CDR3 is CASSQDGALNTEAFF. CDR3 bases: TGCGCCAGCAGCCAAGATGGAGCTCTGAACACTGAAGCTTTCTTT.

J is TRBJ2-2 and V is TRBV3-1 (or the pseudogene TRBV3-2); D is unresolved. This CDR3 spans 13 amino acids. V was shortened by 1 base and J by 15 bases, with 15 bases between the two germline ends. Germline V gene sequence: CDR1 LGHDT, CDR2 YNNKEL (reference sequence). The CDR3: CASSQVPYSYMFF. CDR3 DNA sequence: TGTGCCAGCAGCCAAGTCCCTTACTCTTATATGTTTTTT.

The chain joins TRBV5-8 to TRBJ2-7; 9 bases are shared with TRBD1. Germline CDR1 reads SGHTS; CDR2 reads YDEGEE. V lost 3 bases to trimming and J lost 6 bases; unmatched junction nucleotides: 7. The CDR3 runs to 14 residues. CDR3 sequence: CASSSGTGWSEQYF. DNA for the CDR3: TGTGCCAGCAGCTCCGGGACAGGGTGGAGCGAGCAGTACTTC.

The chain uses TRBV10-1 and TRBJ1-1; D not resolved. The CDR3 loop spans 11 amino acids. Germline CDR1 reads WNHNN; CDR2 reads SYGVQD (reference sequence). V was pared by 4 bases and J by 2 bases, with 2 bases between. CDR3 nucleotide sequence: TGCGCCAGCAGTGTAAACACTGAAGCTTTCTTT. This encodes CASSVNTEAFF.

This chain joins TRBV5-4 and TRBJ1-2; D is possibly TRBD1 (5 bases). Trimming stripped 4 bases from V and 7 bases from J, with 20 bases between. The length of the CDR3 is 15 residues. The germline V gene encodes CDR1 SGHNT and CDR2 YYREEE (reference sequence). The CDR3 sequence is CASSGRETVFAGYTF. CDR3 nucleotide sequence: TGTGCCAGCAGCGGCCGCGAGACAGTTTTCGCTGGCTACACCTTC.

The V gene is TRBV29-1, the J gene TRBJ1-2; 8 bases match TRBD1. Per germline, CDR1 SQVTM and CDR2 ANQGSEA. With V trimmed by 6 bases and J by 4 bases, 19 bases remained unmatched. CDR3 length equals 17 residues. CDR3 nucleotides: TGCAGCGTCGCTTGGACAGGGCGAGAAGGCTATGGCTATGGCTACACCTTC. Protein product: CSVAWTGREGYGYGYTF.

The chain carries TRBV2 and TRBJ1-3; possible D gene TRBD1, 6 bases. The CDR3 is 14 amino acids. Germline V CDR1 and CDR2: SNHLY, FYNNEI. The V gene lost 3 bases and the J gene lost 0 bases, with 6 bases spanning the gap. The CDR3 spells CASSETGSGNTIYF. CDR3 DNA: TGTGCCAGCAGTGAGACAGGCTCTGGAAACACCATATATTTT.

The chain uses TRBV11-2 and TRBJ1-1; no reliable D call. Trimming took off 6 bases at V and 3 bases at J, with 8 bases between the two ends. CDR1 SGHAT and CDR2 FQNNGV come from the germline V gene. This CDR3 is built from 12 residues. CDR3 bases: TGTGCCAGCAGATCAGGCTACACTGAAGCTTTCTTT. Residues: CASRSGYTEAFF.